Presented here are 10 T cell receptor beta chains from one specimen sequenced in a study of identical twins. TCRdb redid the calling of the 5' RACE reads with MiXCR, one entry per CDR3 protein. This table holds some 900,000 distinct CDR3 sequences, 9% to 15% found once. Another study also made use of these data, one on yellow fever vaccine responses in identical twins.

The sample comprised PBMCs. These receptor sequences come from a woman between 18 and 29 years old in good health.

The rearrangement joins TRBV5-1 to TRBJ2-1; D is possibly TRBD1 or TRBD2 (5 bases each). Germline CDR1 is SGHRS and CDR2 is YFSETQ. There are 13 residues in the CDR3. Trimming removed 0 bases at V and 9 bases at J, with 10 bases between. DNA of the CDR3: TGCGCCAGCAGCTTGGGGGAGAGGGGTGAGCAGTTCTTC. Translating it yields CASSLGERGEQFF.

The J gene is TRBJ1-1, the V gene TRBV7-2; D gene unclear. Germline-derived CDR1 and CDR2 are SGHTA and FQGNSA. V lost 2 bases and J 0 bases, leaving 7 bases between the germline ends. The CDR3 has 14 residues. The CDR3, as DNA: TGTGCCAGCAGCTTACTGGCGTTGAACACTGAAGCTTTCTTT. Residues: CASSLLALNTEAFF.

This chain uses TRBV7-9 with TRBJ2-3, with D perhaps matching TRBD1 or TRBD2 (5 bases each). The CDR3 has 15 amino acids. Germline lookup yields CDR1 SEHNR and CDR2 FQNEAQ (reference sequence). Between the trimmed V and J ends, which lost 7 bases and 1 base, there was a span of 15 bases. CDR3 amino acids: CASIQPGPRTDTQYF. The CDR3 DNA reads TGTGCCAGCATCCAACCGGGACCACGCACAGATACGCAGTATTTT.

The chain links TRBV5-5 to TRBJ2-6; perhaps D is TRBD1 or TRBD2 (5 bases each). V was clipped by 4 bases and J by 4 bases, with 18 bases between them. The CDR3 covers 17 residues. CDR1 and CDR2 from the germline V gene are SGHKS and YYEKEE (reference sequence). In DNA, the CDR3 is TGTGCCAGCAGCGCCGGGACCGGCCTTTGGGGGGCCAACGTCCTGACTTTC. Translation gives CASSAGTGLWGANVLTF. The variable domain in full, completed from reference TRBV5-5 and TRBJ2-6, reads DAGVTQSPTHLIKTRGQQVTLRCSPISGHKSVSWYQQVLGQGPQFIFQYYEKEERGRGNFPDRFSARQFPNYSSELNVNALLLGDSALYLCASSAGTGLWGANVLTFGAGSRLTVL.

This clonotype was counted only a few times. The V and J genes are TRBV6-1 and TRBJ2-2; maybe TRBD1 (6 bases). The germline V gene has CDR1 MNHNS and CDR2 SASEGT. The CDR3 has 15 amino acids. V was trimmed by 7 bases and J by 6 bases, leaving 18 bases between them. The CDR3 nucleotides read TGTGCCAGCAATCCCACAGGGCTCCAGCCCGGGGAGCTGTTTTTT. Its protein is CASNPTGLQPGELFF.

This clonotype was detected many times. The chain employs TRBV12-3 or TRBV12-4 and TRBJ2-5; no firm D call. This CDR3 has 14 residues. V was cut by 3 bases and J by 3 bases, with 11 bases left in between. DNA for the CDR3: TGTGCCAGCAGTTTCACTCCCCCCGAAGAGACCCAGTACTTC. Protein: CASSFTPPEETQYF.

The chain is built from TRBV5-1 and TRBJ2-7, with 8 nucleotides matching TRBD2. The ends lost 2 bases at V and 7 bases at J; junction bases unmatched: 8. Germline V gives CDR1 SGHRS, CDR2 YFSETQ. The CDR3 totals 14 residues. The CDR3 here is CASSFVGGAGEQYV. The CDR3 DNA reads TGCGCCAGCAGCTTCGTCGGGGGGGCTGGTGAGCAGTACGTC.

There are many counts of this clonotype. The J gene is TRBJ1-2, the V gene TRBV6-6; a possible D gene is TRBD1 (5 bases). Germline assignment: CDR1 MNHNY and CDR2 SVGAGI (reference sequence). Deletions cut 0 bases from V and 8 bases from J, with 10 bases between. The CDR3 consists of 13 residues. CDR3 sequence (DNA): TGTGCCAGCAGTTACTCAGGGGCTGACGGCTACACCTTC. Residues: CASSYSGADGYTF.

CDR3: CASRRLAEYYEQYF. The CDR3 nucleotides read TGTGCCAGCAGGAGACTAGCGGAATACTACGAGCAGTACTTC. V is TRBV12-3 or TRBV12-4 and J is TRBJ2-7; 9 bases agree with TRBD2. The junction had 6 bases not matched to a gene; V was cut back by 6 bases and J by 3 bases. The CDR3 is 14 amino acids.

The genes are TRBV5-1 and TRBJ2-4; the D gene is possibly TRBD2 (5 bases). There are 17 residues in the CDR3. Germline assignment: CDR1 SGHRS and CDR2 YFSETQ. V was clipped by 0 bases and J by 4 bases, with 17 bases between them. CDR3 sequence reads: CASSLGPGEGLKNIQYF. For the CDR3, the DNA is TGCGCCAGCAGCTTGGGGCCCGGCGAGGGCCTAAAAAACATTCAGTACTTC.